This TCR beta chain was captured by sequencing in a study of CD8 T cells in Susac syndrome. The RNA, about 0.45 to 1 ug, was put through reverse transcription using random hexamers. An immunoSEQ multiplex PCR generated amplified TCR beta CDR3 products spanning 54 Vbeta and 13 Jbeta. TCRdb reanalysed the immunoSEQ multiplex PCR reads using MiXCR and keeps one entry per CDR3 protein. The sample holds about 150,000 distinct CDR3 sequences, approximately 95% seen once. CDR1 and CDR2 (germline): MNHNS, SASEGT. Trimming shortened V by 6 bases and J by 2 bases, and 17 bases separated the two germline ends. The CDR3 is 15 amino acids. The multiple sclerosis controls were treatment-naive patients with relapsing-remitting disease that was stable or active. Negative isolation yielded CD4+ and CD8+ T cells, and FACS enriched TEMRA cells.

V is TRBV6-1 and J is TRBJ2-7; D is perhaps TRBD1 (6 bases). The sample consisted of CD4+ T cells from PBMCs. This clonotype was sampled from a human donor with multiple sclerosis. DNA of the CDR3: TGTGCCAGCAGCGCCCAAACAGGGCAGACCTACGAGCAGTACTTC. This gives the protein CASSAQTGQTYEQYF.